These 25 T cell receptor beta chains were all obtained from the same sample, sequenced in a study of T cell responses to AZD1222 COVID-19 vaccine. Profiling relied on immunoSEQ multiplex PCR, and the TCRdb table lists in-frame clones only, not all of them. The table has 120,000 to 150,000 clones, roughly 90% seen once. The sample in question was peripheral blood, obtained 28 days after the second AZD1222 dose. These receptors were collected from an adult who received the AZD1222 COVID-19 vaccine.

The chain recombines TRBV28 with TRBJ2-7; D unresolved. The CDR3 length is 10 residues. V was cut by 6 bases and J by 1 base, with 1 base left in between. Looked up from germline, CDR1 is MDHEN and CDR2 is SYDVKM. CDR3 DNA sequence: TGTGCCAGCAGGTCCTACGAGCAGTACTTC. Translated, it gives CASRSYEQYF.

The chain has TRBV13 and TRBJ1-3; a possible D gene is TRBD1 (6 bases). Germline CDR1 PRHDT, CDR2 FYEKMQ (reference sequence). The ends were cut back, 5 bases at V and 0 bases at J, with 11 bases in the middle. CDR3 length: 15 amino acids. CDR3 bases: TGTGCCAGCAGCCCGAAGACAGGCTCTGGAAACACCATATATTTT. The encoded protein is CASSPKTGSGNTIYF.

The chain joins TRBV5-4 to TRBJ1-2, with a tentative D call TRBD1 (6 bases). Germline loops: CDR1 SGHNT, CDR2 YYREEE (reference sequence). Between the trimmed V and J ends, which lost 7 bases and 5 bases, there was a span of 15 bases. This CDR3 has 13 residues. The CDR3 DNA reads TGTGCCAGCGTAGGGGGGGCGGGATATGGCTACACCTTC. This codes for CASVGGAGYGYTF. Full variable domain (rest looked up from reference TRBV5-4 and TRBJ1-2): ETGVTQSPTHLIKTRGQQVTLRCSSQSGHNTVSWYQQALGQGPQFIFQYYREEENGRGNFPPRFSGLQFPNYSSELNVNALELDDSALYLCASVGGAGYGYTFGSGTRLTVV.

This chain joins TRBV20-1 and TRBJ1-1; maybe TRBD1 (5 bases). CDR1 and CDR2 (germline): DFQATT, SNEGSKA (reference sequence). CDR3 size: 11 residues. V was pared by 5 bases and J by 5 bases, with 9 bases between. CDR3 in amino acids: CSAPWGTEAFF. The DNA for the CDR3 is TGCAGTGCTCCGTGGGGGACTGAAGCTTTCTTT.

CDR3 sequence reads: CASSQEVRQSPYYEQYF. CDR3 DNA sequence: TGTGCCAGCAGCCAAGAAGTCCGGCAAAGCCCGTACTACGAGCAGTACTTC. The chain is built from TRBV14 and TRBJ2-7; D uncertain. Germline-derived CDR1 and CDR2 are SGHDN and FVKESK. With 0 bases removed from V and 3 bases from J, the gap between germline ends came to 18 bases. The CDR3 totals 17 residues.

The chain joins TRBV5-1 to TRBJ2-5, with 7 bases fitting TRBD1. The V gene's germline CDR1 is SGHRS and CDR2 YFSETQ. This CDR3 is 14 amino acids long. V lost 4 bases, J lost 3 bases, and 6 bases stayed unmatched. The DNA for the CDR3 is TGCGCCAGCAGCGCGGCTACAGGGGAAGAGACCCAGTACTTC. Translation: CASSAATGEETQYF.

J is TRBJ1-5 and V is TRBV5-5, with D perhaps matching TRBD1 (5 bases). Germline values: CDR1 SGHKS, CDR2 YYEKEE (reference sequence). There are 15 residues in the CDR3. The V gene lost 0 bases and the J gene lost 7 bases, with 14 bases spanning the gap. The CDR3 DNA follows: TGTGCCAGCAGCTTGGAGGGGTGGGCGGAACAGCCCCAGCATTTT. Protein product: CASSLEGWAEQPQHF.

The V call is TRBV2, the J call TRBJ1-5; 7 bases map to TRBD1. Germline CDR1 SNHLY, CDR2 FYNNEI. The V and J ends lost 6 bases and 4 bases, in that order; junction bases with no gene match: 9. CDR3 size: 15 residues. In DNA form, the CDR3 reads TGTGCCAGCAGATCGACGACAGGGAATAATCAGCCCCAGCATTTT. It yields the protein CASRSTTGNNQPQHF.

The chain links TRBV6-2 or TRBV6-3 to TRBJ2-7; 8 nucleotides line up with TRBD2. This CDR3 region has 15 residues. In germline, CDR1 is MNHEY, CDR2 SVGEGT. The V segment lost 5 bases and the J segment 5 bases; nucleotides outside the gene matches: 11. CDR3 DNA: TGTGCCAGCAGTATCCCCGGGACTAGACGGCACGAGCAGTACTTC. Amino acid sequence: CASSIPGTRRHEQYF.

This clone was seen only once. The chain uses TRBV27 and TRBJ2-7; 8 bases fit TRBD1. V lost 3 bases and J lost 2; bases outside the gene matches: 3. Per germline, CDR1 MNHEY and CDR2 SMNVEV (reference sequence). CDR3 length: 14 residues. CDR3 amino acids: CASSFLTGAYEQYF. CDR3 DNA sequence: TGTGCCAGCAGTTTTCTGACAGGGGCCTACGAGCAGTACTTC.

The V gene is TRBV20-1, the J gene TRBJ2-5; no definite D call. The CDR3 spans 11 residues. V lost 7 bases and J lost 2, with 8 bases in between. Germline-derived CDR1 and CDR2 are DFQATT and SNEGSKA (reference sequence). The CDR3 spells CSGTVQETQYF. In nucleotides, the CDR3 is TGCAGTGGGACGGTTCAAGAGACCCAGTACTTC.

The CDR3 DNA follows: TGCAGCGTTGATCCCGGACCGTGGTCTCTGAAAGCTTTCTTT. Amino acid sequence: CSVDPGPWSLKAFF. V is TRBV29-1 and J is TRBJ1-1; unclear D gene. The V and J ends lost 3 bases and 9 bases respectively, with 20 bases between them. CDR1 SQVTM and CDR2 ANQGSEA come from the germline V gene. This CDR3 region has 14 residues.

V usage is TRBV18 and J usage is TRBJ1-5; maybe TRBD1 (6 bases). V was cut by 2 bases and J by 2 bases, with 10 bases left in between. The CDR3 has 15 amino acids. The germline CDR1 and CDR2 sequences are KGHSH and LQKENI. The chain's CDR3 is CASSPKQGGNQPQHF. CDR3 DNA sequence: TGTGCCAGCTCACCAAAACAGGGTGGCAATCAGCCCCAGCATTTT. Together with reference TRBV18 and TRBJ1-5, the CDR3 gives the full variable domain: NAGVMQNPRHLVRRRGQEARLRCSPMKGHSHVYWYRQLPEEGLKFMVYLQKENIIDESGMPKERFSAEFPKEGPSILRIQQVVRGDSAAYFCASSPKQGGNQPQHFGDGTRLSIL.

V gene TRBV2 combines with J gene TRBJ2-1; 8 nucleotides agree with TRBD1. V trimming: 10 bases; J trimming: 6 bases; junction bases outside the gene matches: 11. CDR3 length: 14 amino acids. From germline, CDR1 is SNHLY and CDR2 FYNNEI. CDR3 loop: CAIQRDRGVNEQFF. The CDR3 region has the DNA TGTGCCATCCAACGTGACAGGGGCGTCAATGAGCAGTTCTTC.

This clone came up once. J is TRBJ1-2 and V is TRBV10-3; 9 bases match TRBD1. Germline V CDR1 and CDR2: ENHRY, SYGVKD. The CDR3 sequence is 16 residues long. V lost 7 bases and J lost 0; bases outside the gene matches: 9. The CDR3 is CAINSGQGDANYGYTF. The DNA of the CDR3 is TGTGCCATCAATTCGGGACAGGGCGATGCTAACTATGGCTACACCTTC.

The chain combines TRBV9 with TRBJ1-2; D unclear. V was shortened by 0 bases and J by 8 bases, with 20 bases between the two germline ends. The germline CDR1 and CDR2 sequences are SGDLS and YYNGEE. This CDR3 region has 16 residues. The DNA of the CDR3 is TGTGCCAGCAGCGTAGAAACAGTTGCCCCCTCCGGCGGCTACACCTTC. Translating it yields CASSVETVAPSGGYTF.

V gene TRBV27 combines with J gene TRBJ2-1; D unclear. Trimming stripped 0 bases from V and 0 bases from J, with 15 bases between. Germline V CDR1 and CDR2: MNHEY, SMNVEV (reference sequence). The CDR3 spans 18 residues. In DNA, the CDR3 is TGTGCCAGCAGTTTATCGATGTTGGACGAGAGCTCCTACAATGAGCAGTTCTTC. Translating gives CASSLSMLDESSYNEQFF.

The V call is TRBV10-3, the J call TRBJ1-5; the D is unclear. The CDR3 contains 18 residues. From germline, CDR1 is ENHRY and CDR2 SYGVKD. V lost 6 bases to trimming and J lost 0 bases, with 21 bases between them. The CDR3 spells CAIRSPDQAPASNQPQHF. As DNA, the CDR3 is TGTGCCATCAGGAGCCCAGACCAGGCGCCCGCTAGCAATCAGCCCCAGCATTTT.

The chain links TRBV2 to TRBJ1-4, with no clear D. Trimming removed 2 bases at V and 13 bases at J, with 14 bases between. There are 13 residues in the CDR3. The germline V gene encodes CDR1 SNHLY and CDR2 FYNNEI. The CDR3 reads CASSEWSEAGLFF. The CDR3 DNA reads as TGTGCCAGCAGTGAATGGTCCGAAGCTGGACTGTTTTTT.

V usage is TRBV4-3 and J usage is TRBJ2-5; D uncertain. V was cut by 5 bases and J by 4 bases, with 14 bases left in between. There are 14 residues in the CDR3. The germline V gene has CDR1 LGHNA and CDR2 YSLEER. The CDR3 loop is CASSISYSGETQYF. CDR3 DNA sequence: TGCGCCAGCAGCATATCCTACTCGGGAGAGACCCAGTACTTC.

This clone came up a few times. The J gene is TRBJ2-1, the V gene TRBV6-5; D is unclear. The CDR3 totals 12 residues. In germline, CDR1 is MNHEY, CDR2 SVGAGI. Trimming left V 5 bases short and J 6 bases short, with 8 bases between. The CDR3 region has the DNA TGTGCCAGCAGTAACATAGTCAATGAGCAGTTCTTC. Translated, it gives CASSNIVNEQFF.

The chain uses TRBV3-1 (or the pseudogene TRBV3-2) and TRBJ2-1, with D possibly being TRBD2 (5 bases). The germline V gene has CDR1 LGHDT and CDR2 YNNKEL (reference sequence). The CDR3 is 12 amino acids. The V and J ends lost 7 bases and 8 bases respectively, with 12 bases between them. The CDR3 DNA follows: TGTGCCAGCACTACCGAGGGTCATGAGCAGTTCTTC. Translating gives CASTTEGHEQFF.

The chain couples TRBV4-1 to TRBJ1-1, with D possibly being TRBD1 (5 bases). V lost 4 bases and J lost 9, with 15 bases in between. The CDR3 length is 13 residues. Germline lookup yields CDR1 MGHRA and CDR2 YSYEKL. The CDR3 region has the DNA TGCGCCAGCAGCCCTCAGGCGGGGGACCAAGCTTTCTTT. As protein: CASSPQAGDQAFF.

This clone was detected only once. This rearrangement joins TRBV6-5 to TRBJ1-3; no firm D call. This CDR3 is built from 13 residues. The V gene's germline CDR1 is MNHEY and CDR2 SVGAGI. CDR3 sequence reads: CGTSRGSGNTIYF. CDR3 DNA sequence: TGTGGCACTAGTCGGGGCTCTGGAAACACCATATATTTT.

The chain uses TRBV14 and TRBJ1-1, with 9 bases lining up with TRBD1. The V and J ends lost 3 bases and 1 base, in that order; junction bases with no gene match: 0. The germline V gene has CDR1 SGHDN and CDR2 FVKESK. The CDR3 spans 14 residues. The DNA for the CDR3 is TGTGCCAGCAGCCAGGGACAGGGGAACACTGAAGCTTTCTTT. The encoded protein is CASSQGQGNTEAFF.